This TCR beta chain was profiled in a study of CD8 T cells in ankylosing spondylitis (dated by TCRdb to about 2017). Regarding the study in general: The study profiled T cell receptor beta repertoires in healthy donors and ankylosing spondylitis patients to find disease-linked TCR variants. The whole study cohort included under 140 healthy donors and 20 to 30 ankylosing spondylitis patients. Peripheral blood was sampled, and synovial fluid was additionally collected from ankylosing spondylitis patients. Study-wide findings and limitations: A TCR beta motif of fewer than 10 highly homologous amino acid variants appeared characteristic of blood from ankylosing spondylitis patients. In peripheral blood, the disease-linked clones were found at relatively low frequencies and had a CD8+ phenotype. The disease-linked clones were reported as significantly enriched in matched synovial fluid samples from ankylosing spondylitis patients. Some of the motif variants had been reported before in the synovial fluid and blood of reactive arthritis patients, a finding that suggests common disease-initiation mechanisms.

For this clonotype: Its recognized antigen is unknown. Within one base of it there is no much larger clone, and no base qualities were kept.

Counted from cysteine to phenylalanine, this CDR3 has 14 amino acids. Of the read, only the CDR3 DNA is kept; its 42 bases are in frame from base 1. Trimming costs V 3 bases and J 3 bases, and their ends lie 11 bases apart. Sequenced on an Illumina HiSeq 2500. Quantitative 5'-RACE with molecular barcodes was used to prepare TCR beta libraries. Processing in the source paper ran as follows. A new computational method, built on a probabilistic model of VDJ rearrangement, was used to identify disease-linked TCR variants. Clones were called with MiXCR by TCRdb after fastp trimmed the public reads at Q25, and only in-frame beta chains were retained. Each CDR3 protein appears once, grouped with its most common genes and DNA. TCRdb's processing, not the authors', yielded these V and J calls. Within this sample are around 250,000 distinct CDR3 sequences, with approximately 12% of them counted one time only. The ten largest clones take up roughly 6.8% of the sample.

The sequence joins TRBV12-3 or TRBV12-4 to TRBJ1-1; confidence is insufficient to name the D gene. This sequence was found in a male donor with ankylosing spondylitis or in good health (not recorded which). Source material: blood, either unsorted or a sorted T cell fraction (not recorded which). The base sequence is TGTGCCAGCAGTTTTGTGGGGAGGGACACTGAAGCTTTCTTT. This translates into CASSFVGRDTEAFF.